Following are 20 T cell receptor beta chains from one sample sequenced in a study of cytomegalovirus exposure and HLA in healthy donors. The PCR made use of 60 Vbeta and 13 Jbeta primers. Sequenced by immunoSEQ multiplex PCR; TCRdb stores in-frame clones only, minus some. This table holds 150,000 or so clones, 80% found once. The specimen was PBMCs. The receptor set was obtained from a man aged 50 to 59 in good health and CMV-seronegative.

The sample holds one count of this clone. This sequence joins TRBV28 and TRBJ2-7; 8 bases line up with TRBD1. V dropped 2 bases and J dropped 0; count of bases not matched to a gene: 3. Per the germline V gene, CDR1 is MDHEN and CDR2 is SYDVKM. The CDR3 has 15 amino acids. For the CDR3, the DNA is TGTGCCAGCAGTTTACCGGGACAGGTCTCCTACGAGCAGTACTTC. Protein: CASSLPGQVSYEQYF.

This clone was picked up one time. Here the CDR3 reads CSVEYAGRLAGGSSYEQYF. Written as DNA, the CDR3 is TGCAGCGTTGAGTACGCGGGGCGACTAGCGGGGGGCAGCTCCTACGAGCAGTACTTC. The chain links TRBV29-1 to TRBJ2-7, with 13 nucleotides matching TRBD2. Germline V gene data show CDR1 as SQVTM and CDR2 as ANQGSEA. The CDR3 has 19 amino acids. V was pared by 3 bases and J by 0 bases, with 14 bases of the junction left unmatched.

This clone was detected a few times. This chain joins TRBV7-3 and TRBJ2-2; possibly TRBD2 for D (5 bases). This CDR3 has 14 amino acids. Trimming stripped 4 bases from V and 3 bases from J, with 9 bases between. Germline CDR1 reads SGHTA; CDR2 reads FQGTGA. CDR3 region: CASSSGLYTGELFF. CDR3 coding DNA: TGTGCCAGCAGCTCCGGACTTTACACCGGGGAGCTGTTTTTT.

V is TRBV28 and J is TRBJ2-1; 8 bases agree with TRBD1. This CDR3 is built from 12 residues. V was pared by 2 bases and J by 14 bases, with 5 bases of the junction left unmatched. The germline V gene encodes CDR1 MDHEN and CDR2 SYDVKM. In nucleotides, the CDR3 is TGTGCCAGCAGTTTAGCCGGGACAGGAGAGTTCTTC. Residues: CASSLAGTGEFF.

The V gene is TRBV7-3, the J gene TRBJ2-2; 7 nucleotides match TRBD1. Germline CDR1 and CDR2: SGHTA and FQGTGA. V lost 2 bases to trimming and J lost 5 bases; unmatched junction nucleotides: 8. This CDR3 region has 16 residues. This CDR3 is CASSLWRQGGTGELFF. For the CDR3, the DNA is TGTGCCAGCAGCTTATGGCGACAGGGCGGTACCGGGGAGCTGTTTTTT. Looking up the rest from reference TRBV7-3 and TRBJ2-2 gives the full variable domain: GAGVSQTPSNKVTEKGKYVELRCDPISGHTALYWYRQSLGQGPEFLIYFQGTGAADDSGLPNDRFFAVRPEGSVSTLKIQRTERGDSAVYLCASSLWRQGGTGELFFGEGSRLTVL.

This clone was detected a few times. V is TRBV4-1 and J is TRBJ1-5; maybe TRBD1 (5 bases). This CDR3 is built from 15 residues. Germline assignment: CDR1 MGHRA and CDR2 YSYEKL. The germline V and J ends were trimmed by 0 bases and 7 bases, with 13 bases remaining between them. The CDR3 coding sequence is TGCGCCAGCAGCCAAGAGGGGTTTGGGGCACAGCCCCAGCATTTT. This encodes CASSQEGFGAQPQHF.

On this clone itself: At the DNA level, this CDR3 is encoded by other sequences in the same sample as well. This sequence joins TRBV28 and TRBJ1-2, with 9 positions matching TRBD1. V lost 4 bases and J lost 4; bases outside the gene matches: 4. This CDR3 spans 14 amino acids. Germline CDR1 and CDR2: MDHEN and SYDVKM. The CDR3: CASSSTGGFYGYTF. The CDR3 DNA follows: TGTGCCAGCAGTTCGACAGGGGGATTCTATGGCTACACCTTC.

This chain uses TRBV25-1 with TRBJ2-5; TRBD1 is a possible D gene (5 bases). Trimming removed 7 bases from V and 1 base from J, with 16 bases in between. CDR1 is MGHDK, CDR2 SYGVNS, per germline. CDR3 length: 15 amino acids. The CDR3 DNA is TGTGCCAGCACCGAGGTAGGGGATTTCCAAGAGACCCAGTACTTC. Translation gives CASTEVGDFQETQYF.

The rearrangement joins TRBV19 to TRBJ1-4; possibly TRBD1 for D (6 bases). Germline CDR1 LNHDA, CDR2 SQIVND (reference sequence). V lost 5 bases, J lost 3 bases, and 13 bases lay in between. The CDR3 contains 15 residues. CDR3 residues: CASSSGALANEKLFF. The CDR3 bases are TGTGCCAGTAGTTCAGGGGCGCTAGCTAATGAAAAACTGTTTTTT.

The chain couples TRBV6-5 to TRBJ1-1; D possibly corresponds to TRBD1 (5 bases). The ends were cut back, 7 bases at V and 1 base at J, with 13 bases in the middle. CDR1 and CDR2 from the germline V gene are MNHEY and SVGAGI. The CDR3 is 14 residues long. The CDR3, as DNA: TGTGCCAGCACTCCCCCCGGGGGGAACACTGAAGCTTTCTTT. This translates into CASTPPGGNTEAFF.

Here the CDR3 DNA reads TGTGCCAGCCAAAACCCGGCGGGGACGACTTTCTTT. This codes for CASQNPAGTTFF. The chain employs TRBV19 and TRBJ1-1, with D tentatively TRBD1 (5 bases). Germline assignment: CDR1 LNHDA and CDR2 SQIVND (reference sequence). Between the trimmed V and J ends, which lost 9 bases and 12 bases, there was a span of 20 bases. This CDR3 region has 12 residues.

The chain uses TRBV5-6 and TRBJ2-3; 9 bases are shared with TRBD1. V lost 8 bases, J lost 5 bases, and 15 bases stayed unmatched. The germline V gene encodes CDR1 SGHDT and CDR2 YYEEEE. The CDR3 has 16 amino acids. CDR3 nucleotide sequence: TGTGCCAGTAAACTACCCGGGACAGGGCGGGAAGATACGCAGTATTTT. It yields the protein CASKLPGTGREDTQYF.

The chain joins TRBV6-5 to TRBJ2-5; TRBD1 matches 12 bases. This CDR3 contains 15 residues. Germline V gives CDR1 MNHEY, CDR2 SVGAGI. V shed 0 bases and J 7 bases; nucleotides not matched to a gene: 3. The CDR3 here is CASSYSGTGGSTQYF. CDR3 DNA: TGTGCCAGCAGTTACTCCGGGACAGGGGGCTCGACCCAGTACTTC.

J is TRBJ2-2 and V is TRBV6-5; 8 bases line up with TRBD1. This CDR3 spans 15 amino acids. The V gene's germline CDR1 is MNHEY and CDR2 SVGAGI. V lost 8 bases to trimming and J lost 4 bases; unmatched junction nucleotides: 9. In nucleotides, the CDR3 is TGTGCCAGCTCAAACGGACAGGGATCCACCGGGGAGCTGTTTTTT. It codes for CASSNGQGSTGELFF.

This sequence joins TRBV19 and TRBJ1-3, with D possibly matching TRBD1 (6 bases). Germline CDR1 and CDR2: LNHDA and SQIVND (reference sequence). This CDR3 spans 17 amino acids. V lost 6 bases and J lost 0, with 18 bases in between. The CDR3: CASSFVTGTTSGNTIYF. The CDR3 DNA sequence: TGTGCCAGTAGCTTTGTCACCGGGACAACCTCTGGAAACACCATATATTTT.

This rearrangement joins TRBV5-1 to TRBJ2-3, with 8 nucleotides matching TRBD2. The CDR3 has 14 amino acids. The germline V gene has CDR1 SGHRS and CDR2 YFSETQ. The ends lost 2 bases at V and 1 base at J; junction bases unmatched: 0. The CDR3 here is CASSFGGGTDTQYF. The DNA of the CDR3 is TGCGCCAGCAGCTTCGGGGGGGGCACAGATACGCAGTATTTT.

The chain joins TRBV6-5 to TRBJ2-1, with 7 bases matching TRBD2. Germline loops: CDR1 MNHEY, CDR2 SVGAGI. Trimming at V came to 0 bases and at J to 10 bases, leaving 9 bases not matched to a gene. The CDR3 is 15 residues long. The CDR3 loop reads CASSYSVQRGGEQFF. CDR3 bases: TGTGCCAGCAGTTACTCGGTCCAGCGGGGCGGCGAGCAGTTCTTC.

V usage is TRBV30 and J usage is TRBJ2-2; D ambiguous. Looked up from germline, CDR1 is GTSNPN and CDR2 is SVGIG (reference sequence). Trimming took off 3 bases at V and 3 bases at J, with 5 bases between the two ends. The CDR3 totals 12 residues. CDR3 nucleotides: TGTGCCTGGAGAACTTACACCGGGGAGCTGTTTTTT. As protein: CAWRTYTGELFF.

The chain couples TRBV7-6 to TRBJ2-7; 8 nucleotides match TRBD1. Germline lookup yields CDR1 SGHVS and CDR2 FNYEAQ. The CDR3 has 18 amino acids. V lost 0 bases to trimming and J lost 7 bases; unmatched junction nucleotides: 17. The CDR3 nucleotides read TGTGCCAGCAGCTTAGCGCCCCCAGGGGGCTTGGAGCAGGGGGAGCAGTACTTC. Encoded protein: CASSLAPPGGLEQGEQYF.

Concerning this clone: Other DNA variants within this sample encode the same CDR3. CDR3 residues: CASSLNGQGIYGYTF. The CDR3 DNA sequence: TGTGCCAGCAGCTTGAATGGACAGGGTATCTATGGCTACACCTTC. The rearrangement links TRBV11-3 to TRBJ1-2; 8 bases line up with TRBD1. V dropped 3 bases and J dropped 4; count of bases not matched to a gene: 7. CDR1 is SGHNT and CDR2 is YENEEA in the germline V gene. This CDR3 comprises 15 residues.